These 27 T cell receptor beta chains share one sample of origin, sequenced in a study of blood T cell repertoires in COVID-19. This table comes from immunoSEQ multiplex PCR, and its TCRdb copy is limited to in-frame clones, with some not included. The sample includes hundreds of thousands of clones, 80% to 90% of them seen just once. The sample was PBMCs or T cells enriched from blood (not recorded which). These receptors were taken from a man younger than 40 who had recovered from COVID-19.

For this clone: Other nucleotide sequences in the sample specify the same CDR3. The rearrangement links TRBV4-1 to TRBJ2-7; D possibly corresponds to TRBD1 (6 bases). The CDR3 covers 13 residues. Between the trimmed V and J ends, which lost 1 base and 3 bases, there was a span of 7 bases. From germline, CDR1 is MGHRA and CDR2 YSYEKL. The CDR3 nucleotides read TGCGCCAGCAGCCAAGGGGGACACTACGAGCAGTACTTC. Protein: CASSQGGHYEQYF.

The rearrangement joins TRBV25-1 to TRBJ1-4; D is uncertain. Between the trimmed V and J ends, which lost 0 bases and 12 bases, there was a span of 11 bases. This CDR3 comprises 13 residues. Germline CDR1 and CDR2: MGHDK and SYGVNS. Written as DNA, the CDR3 is TGTGCCAGCAGTGAATATACGGGGTTTCAACTGTTTTTT. Its translation is CASSEYTGFQLFF.

The chain combines TRBV28 with TRBJ1-6; TRBD1 matches 10 bases. V shed 4 bases and J 7 bases; nucleotides not matched to a gene: 1. Per the germline V gene, CDR1 is MDHEN and CDR2 is SYDVKM. The CDR3 sequence is 14 residues long. The CDR3 protein is CASSSGQGNSPLHF. In nucleotides, the CDR3 is TGTGCCAGCAGTTCGGGACAGGGGAATTCACCCCTCCACTTT.

The chain employs TRBV29-1 and TRBJ1-4; D call uncertain. CDR1 SQVTM and CDR2 ANQGSEA come from the germline V gene. Trimming shortened V by 5 bases and J by 8 bases, and 15 bases separated the two germline ends. The CDR3 sequence is 13 residues long. CDR3 region: CSVRGFKDEKLFF. CDR3 nucleotides: TGCAGCGTTCGGGGATTCAAGGACGAAAAACTGTTTTTT.

The gene calls are TRBV28 and TRBJ1-5, with D perhaps matching TRBD1 (5 bases). The CDR3 runs to 14 residues. CDR1 is MDHEN, CDR2 SYDVKM, per germline. Trimming removed 7 bases from V and 0 bases from J, with 10 bases in between. Here the CDR3 reads CASTTGYSNQPQHF. CDR3 bases: TGTGCCAGCACCACAGGTTATAGCAATCAGCCCCAGCATTTT.

This clone occurred once. The chain uses TRBV12-5 and TRBJ2-2, with 10 nucleotides matching TRBD1. Per the germline V gene, CDR1 is LGHNT and CDR2 is FRNRAP. Losses at the gene ends were 4 bases for V and 6 bases for J; bases not matched to a gene: 17. This CDR3 has 19 amino acids. CDR3 bases: TGTGCTAGTGGTTCGATTCTAAGGGTTGGGGACAGGGGCTCCGGGGAGCTGTTTTTT. Encoded protein: CASGSILRVGDRGSGELFF.

The CDR3 nucleotides are TGCGCCAGCACCCGGCGGGCTAGCGGGATAACCCAAGAGACCCAGTACTTC. Translated: CASTRRASGITQETQYF. The V gene is TRBV5-1, the J gene TRBJ2-5; 9 bases fit TRBD2. CDR1 is SGHRS, CDR2 YFSETQ, per germline. The ends lost 6 bases at V and 1 base at J; junction bases unmatched: 13. The CDR3 has 17 amino acids.

This sequence joins TRBV5-1 and TRBJ2-3, with 7 bases matching TRBD1. J lost 2 bases, V lost 5 bases, and 5 bases had no gene match. Germline assignment: CDR1 SGHRS and CDR2 YFSETQ. The CDR3 sequence is 14 residues long. The CDR3 here is CASRPGQSTDTQYF. The CDR3 nucleotides are TGCGCCAGCAGACCGGGACAGTCCACAGATACGCAGTATTTT.

The chain links TRBV5-1 to TRBJ2-1; D is perhaps TRBD2 (6 bases). V was shortened by 4 bases and J by 1 base, with 12 bases between the two germline ends. Per the germline V gene, CDR1 is SGHRS and CDR2 is YFSETQ. This CDR3 spans 15 amino acids. CDR3 nucleotide sequence: TGCGCCAGCAGCATTGCGGGATCTTCCTACAATGAGCAGTTCTTC. Its protein product is CASSIAGSSYNEQFF.

This chain links TRBV12-5 with TRBJ2-5; weak D call: TRBD2 (5 bases). There are 13 residues in the CDR3. Trimming took 6 bases from V and 1 from J, leaving 9 bases between them. Germline CDR1 is LGHNT and CDR2 is FRNRAP. CDR3 sequence reads: CASGDGVQETQYF. The CDR3 bases are TGTGCTAGTGGGGACGGGGTCCAAGAGACCCAGTACTTC. The complete variable domain, with remaining parts taken from reference TRBV12-5 and TRBJ2-5, reads DARVTQTPRHKVTEMGQEVTMRCQPILGHNTVFWYRQTMMQGLELLAYFRNRAPLDDSGMPKDRFSAEMPDATLATLKIQPSEPRDSAVYFCASGDGVQETQYFGPGTRLLVL.

This clone was counted a single time. The rearrangement uses TRBV7-2 and TRBJ1-4; 9 nucleotides match TRBD1. Germline-derived CDR1 and CDR2 are SGHTA and FQGNSA. After removal of 1 base from V and 7 bases from J, the junction contained 7 bases not matched to a gene. This CDR3 region has 16 residues. This CDR3 is CASSLGGTGLSEKLFF. CDR3 coding DNA: TGTGCCAGCAGCTTAGGGGGGACAGGGCTGTCTGAAAAACTGTTTTTT.

This sequence joins TRBV7-9 and TRBJ2-1; no clear D. Trimming pared 2 bases from V and 3 bases from J, leaving 8 bases between. The CDR3 loop spans 14 amino acids. Germline V gives CDR1 SEHNR, CDR2 FQNEAQ (reference sequence). The DNA of the CDR3 is TGTGCCAGCAGCTTAAACGGGTACTACAATGAGCAGTTCTTC. This gives the protein CASSLNGYYNEQFF.

V gene TRBV5-1 combines with J gene TRBJ1-3, with no clear D. The ends were cut back, 4 bases at V and 4 bases at J, with 9 bases in the middle. The CDR3 totals 13 residues. Germline V CDR1 and CDR2: SGHRS, YFSETQ. The CDR3 nucleotides read TGCGCCAGCAGCGAGGGAGGCGGAAACACCATATATTTT. The encoded protein is CASSEGGGNTIYF. The entire variable domain, with the rest obtained from reference TRBV5-1 and TRBJ1-3, is as follows: KAGVTQTPRYLIKTRGQQVTLSCSPISGHRSVSWYQQTPGQGLQFLFEYFSETQRNKGNFPGRFSGRQFSNSRSEMNVSTLELGDSALYLCASSEGGGNTIYFGEGSWLTVV.

The rearrangement links TRBV5-3 to TRBJ2-1; 8 nucleotides match TRBD1. TRBV5-3 is known as an ORF, though its function is uncertain. The CDR3 runs 17 residues. After removal of 1 base from V and 7 bases from J, the junction contained 13 bases not matched to a gene. DNA of the CDR3: TGTGCCAGAAGCTTGATCGGTTCGGCAGGGGGCTGGAATGAGCAGTTCTTC. It specifies CARSLIGSAGGWNEQFF.

The chain carries TRBV10-3 and TRBJ1-2, with D unclear. V gave up 0 bases and J gave up 2 bases, with 4 bases separating them. Germline V gene sequence: CDR1 ENHRY, CDR2 SYGVKD. This CDR3 contains 13 residues. CDR3 residues: CAISESENYGYTF. The DNA for the CDR3 is TGTGCCATCAGTGAGTCGGAGAACTATGGCTACACCTTC.

This chain uses TRBV29-1 with TRBJ2-2, with D perhaps TRBD1 (6 bases). CDR1 and CDR2 from the germline V gene are SQVTM and ANQGSEA. CDR3 size: 14 residues. V lost 7 bases, J lost 5 bases, and 17 bases lay in between. The CDR3 DNA sequence: TGCAGCGCGAGGGGGATCCCGGGGACCGGGGAGCTGTTTTTT. It is translated as CSARGIPGTGELFF.

The rearrangement uses TRBV20-1 and TRBJ1-1, with a weak D call TRBD1 (5 bases). CDR3 length: 14 amino acids. Per germline, CDR1 DFQATT and CDR2 SNEGSKA (reference sequence). Trimming removed 3 bases from V and 1 base from J, with 12 bases in between. The CDR3 protein is CSASLRVKNTEAFF. The CDR3 DNA sequence: TGCAGTGCTAGTCTCAGGGTGAAGAACACTGAAGCTTTCTTT.

This clone has a handful of counts. J is TRBJ1-1 and V is TRBV11-3; a possible D gene is TRBD1 (5 bases). The germline V and J ends were trimmed by 5 bases and 4 bases, with 14 bases remaining between them. The CDR3 runs to 14 residues. From germline, CDR1 is SGHNT and CDR2 YENEEA. The CDR3 DNA follows: TGTGCCAGCAGCCGAACAGGCGATGGCACTGAAGCTTTCTTT. Its translation: CASSRTGDGTEAFF.

V is TRBV18 and J is TRBJ1-5; the match to TRBD1 covers 8 bases. This CDR3 region has 15 residues. Trimming cost V 2 bases and J 4 bases; bases outside gene matches: 4. Germline CDR1 reads KGHSH; CDR2 reads LQKENI. The CDR3 region is CASSPGQGQNQPQHF. In DNA, the CDR3 is TGTGCCAGCTCACCAGGACAGGGCCAAAATCAGCCCCAGCATTTT.

The rearrangement joins TRBV5-1 to TRBJ2-1; D might be TRBD1 (6 bases). The CDR3 runs to 14 residues. Trimming left V 3 bases short and J 4 bases short, with 11 bases between. Germline-derived CDR1 and CDR2 are SGHRS and YFSETQ. The DNA of the CDR3 is TGCGCCAGCAGCTCCACAGGGTTGTACAATGAGCAGTTCTTC. This codes for CASSSTGLYNEQFF.

V is TRBV7-6 and J is TRBJ2-1, with 14 bases fitting TRBD2. CDR3 length: 17 residues. Trimming cost V 5 bases and J 3 bases; bases outside gene matches: 6. Germline V gene lookup returns CDR1 SGHVS and CDR2 FNYEAQ. CDR3 region: CASSGGLAGEGYNEQFF. The CDR3 DNA reads as TGTGCCAGCAGCGGGGGACTAGCGGGAGAGGGCTACAATGAGCAGTTCTTC.

The chain is built from TRBV28 and TRBJ2-2; D remains ambiguous. Germline assignment: CDR1 MDHEN and CDR2 SYDVKM. The CDR3 length is 15 residues. Trimming left V 3 bases short and J 0 bases short, with 8 bases between. The CDR3 is CASSLSLSNTGELFF. In DNA, the CDR3 is TGTGCCAGCAGTTTGAGTCTATCGAACACCGGGGAGCTGTTTTTT.

This chain connects TRBV3-1 (or the pseudogene TRBV3-2) to TRBJ1-3, with 7 bases that match TRBD1. The CDR3 is 14 residues long. Germline CDR1 is LGHDT and CDR2 is YNNKEL (reference sequence). The V segment lost 2 bases and the J segment 4 bases; nucleotides outside the gene matches: 2. CDR3 in amino acids: CASSQPDRGNTIYF. The CDR3 DNA sequence: TGTGCCAGCAGCCAACCGGACAGGGGAAACACCATATATTTT.

This chain joins TRBV7-9 and TRBJ1-1; TRBD1 is a possible D gene (6 bases). Germline CDR1 is SEHNR and CDR2 is FQNEAQ (reference sequence). Trimming left V 3 bases short and J 0 bases short, with 14 bases between. CDR3 length equals 16 residues. The CDR3 DNA reads as TGTGCCAGCAGCTTCCCGGGACACACAATGAACACTGAAGCTTTCTTT. Translation: CASSFPGHTMNTEAFF.

The chain is built from TRBV18 and TRBJ2-1; TRBD2 is a possible D gene (5 bases). The CDR3 contains 16 residues. Germline lookup yields CDR1 KGHSH and CDR2 LQKENI. V was trimmed by 3 bases and J by 3 bases, leaving 15 bases between them. CDR3 protein: CASSPPRAGGYNEQFF. As DNA, the CDR3 is TGTGCCAGCTCACCCCCCCGGGCCGGAGGCTACAATGAGCAGTTCTTC.

The chain has TRBV14 and TRBJ2-2; D is undetermined. The germline V gene has CDR1 SGHDN and CDR2 FVKESK. Trimming left V 2 bases short and J 2 bases short, with 3 bases between. The CDR3 is 13 residues long. The CDR3 region has the DNA TGTGCCAGCAGCCAAACTAACACCGGGGAGCTGTTTTTT. Protein sequence: CASSQTNTGELFF.

The chain uses TRBV3-1 (or the pseudogene TRBV3-2) and TRBJ1-2; maybe TRBD1 (5 bases). Germline V gene lookup returns CDR1 LGHDT and CDR2 YNNKEL (reference sequence). There are 14 residues in the CDR3. Trimming shortened V by 4 bases and J by 7 bases, and 16 bases separated the two germline ends. The CDR3 region has the DNA TGTGCCAGCAGCCCACAGGTCGGGAGCTCTGGCTACACCTTC. It is translated as CASSPQVGSSGYTF.